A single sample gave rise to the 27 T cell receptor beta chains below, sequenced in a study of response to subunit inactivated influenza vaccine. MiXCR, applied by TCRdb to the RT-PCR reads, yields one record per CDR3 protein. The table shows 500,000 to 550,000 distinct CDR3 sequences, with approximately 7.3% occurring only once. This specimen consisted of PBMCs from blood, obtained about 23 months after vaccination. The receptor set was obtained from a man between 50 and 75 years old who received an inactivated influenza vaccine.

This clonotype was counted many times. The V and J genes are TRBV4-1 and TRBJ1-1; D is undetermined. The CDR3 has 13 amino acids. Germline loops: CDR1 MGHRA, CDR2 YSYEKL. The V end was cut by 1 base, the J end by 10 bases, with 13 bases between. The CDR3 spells CASSQVGQAGAFF. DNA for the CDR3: TGCGCCAGCAGCCAAGTTGGGCAGGCCGGAGCTTTCTTT.

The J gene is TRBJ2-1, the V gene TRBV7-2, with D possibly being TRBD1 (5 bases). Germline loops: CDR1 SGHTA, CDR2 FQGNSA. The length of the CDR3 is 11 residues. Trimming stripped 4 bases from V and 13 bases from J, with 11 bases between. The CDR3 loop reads CASSSLGAQFF. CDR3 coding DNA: TGTGCCAGCAGCTCATTAGGGGCCCAGTTCTTC.

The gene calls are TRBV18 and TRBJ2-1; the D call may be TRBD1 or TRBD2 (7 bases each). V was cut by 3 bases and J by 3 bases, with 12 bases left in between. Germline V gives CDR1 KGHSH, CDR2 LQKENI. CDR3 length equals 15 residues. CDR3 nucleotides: TGTGCCAGCTCACCTCAGGGGGGGGACTACAATGAGCAGTTCTTC. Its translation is CASSPQGGDYNEQFF.

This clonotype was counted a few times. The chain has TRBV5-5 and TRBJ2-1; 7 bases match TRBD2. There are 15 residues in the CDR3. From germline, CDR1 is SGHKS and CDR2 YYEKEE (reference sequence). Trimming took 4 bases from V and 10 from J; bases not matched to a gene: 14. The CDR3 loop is CASSPGTTAREEQFF. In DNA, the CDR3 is TGTGCCAGCAGCCCAGGGACTACCGCGCGTGAGGAGCAGTTCTTC.

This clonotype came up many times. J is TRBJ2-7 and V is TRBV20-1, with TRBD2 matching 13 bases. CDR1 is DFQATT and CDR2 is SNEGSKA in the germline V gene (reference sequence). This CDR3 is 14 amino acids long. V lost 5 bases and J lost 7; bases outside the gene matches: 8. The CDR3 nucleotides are TGCAGTGCTCAAGGACTAGCGGGAGTGGGGGAGCAGTACTTC. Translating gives CSAQGLAGVGEQYF.

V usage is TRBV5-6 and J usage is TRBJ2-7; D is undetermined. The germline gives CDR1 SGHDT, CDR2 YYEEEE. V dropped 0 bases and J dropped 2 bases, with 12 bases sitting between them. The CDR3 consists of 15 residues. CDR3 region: CASSLELGNTYEQYF. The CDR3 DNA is TGTGCCAGCAGCTTGGAATTAGGGAACACCTACGAGCAGTACTTC.

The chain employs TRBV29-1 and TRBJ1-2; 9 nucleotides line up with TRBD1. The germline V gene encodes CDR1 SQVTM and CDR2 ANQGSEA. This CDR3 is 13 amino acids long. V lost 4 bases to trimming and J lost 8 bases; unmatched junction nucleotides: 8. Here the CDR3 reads CSVGQGGRGGYTF. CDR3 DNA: TGCAGCGTTGGACAGGGGGGAAGAGGAGGCTACACCTTC.

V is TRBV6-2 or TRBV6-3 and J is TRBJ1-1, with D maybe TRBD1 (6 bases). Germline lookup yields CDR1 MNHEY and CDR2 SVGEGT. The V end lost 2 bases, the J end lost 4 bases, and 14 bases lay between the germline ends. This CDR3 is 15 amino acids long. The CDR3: CASSYGWGASTEAFF. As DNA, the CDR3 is TGTGCCAGCAGTTACGGGTGGGGGGCAAGCACTGAAGCTTTCTTT.

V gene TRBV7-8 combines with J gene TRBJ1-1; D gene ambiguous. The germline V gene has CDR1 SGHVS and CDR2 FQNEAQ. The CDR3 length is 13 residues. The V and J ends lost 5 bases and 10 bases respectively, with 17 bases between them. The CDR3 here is CASSREAGVGAFF. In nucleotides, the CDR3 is TGTGCCAGCAGCCGCGAGGCCGGGGTAGGAGCTTTCTTT.

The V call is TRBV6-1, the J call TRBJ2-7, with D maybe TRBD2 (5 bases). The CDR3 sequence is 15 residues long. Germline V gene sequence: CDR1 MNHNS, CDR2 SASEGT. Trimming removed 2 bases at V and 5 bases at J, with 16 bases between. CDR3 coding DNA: TGTGCCAGCAGTGAAAATCGGGCAGGAGCGGACGAGCAGTACTTC. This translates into CASSENRAGADEQYF.

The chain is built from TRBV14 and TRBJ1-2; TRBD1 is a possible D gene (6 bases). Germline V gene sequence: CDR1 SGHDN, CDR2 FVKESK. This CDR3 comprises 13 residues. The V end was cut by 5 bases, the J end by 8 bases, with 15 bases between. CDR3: CASSSRQDRGYTF. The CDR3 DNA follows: TGTGCCAGCAGCTCCAGACAGGACCGAGGCTACACCTTC.

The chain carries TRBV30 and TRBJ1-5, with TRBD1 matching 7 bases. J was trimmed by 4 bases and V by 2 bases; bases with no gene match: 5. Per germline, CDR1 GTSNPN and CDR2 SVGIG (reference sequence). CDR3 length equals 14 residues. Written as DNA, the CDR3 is TGTGCCTGGAGTAAGGGGACAGAGAATCAGCCCCAGCATTTT. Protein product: CAWSKGTENQPQHF. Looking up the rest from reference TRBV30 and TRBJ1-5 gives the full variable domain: SQTIHQWPATLVQPVGSPLSLECTVEGTSNPNLYWYRQAAGRGLQLLFYSVGIGQISSEVPQNLSASRPQDRQFILSSKKLLLSDSGFYLCAWSKGTENQPQHFGDGTRLSIL.

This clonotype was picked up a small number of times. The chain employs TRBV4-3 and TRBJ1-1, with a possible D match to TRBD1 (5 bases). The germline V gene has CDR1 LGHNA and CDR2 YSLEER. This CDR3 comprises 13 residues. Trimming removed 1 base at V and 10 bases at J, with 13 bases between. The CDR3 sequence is CASSQAFQGGAFF. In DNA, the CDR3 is TGCGCCAGCAGCCAAGCTTTCCAGGGAGGAGCTTTCTTT.

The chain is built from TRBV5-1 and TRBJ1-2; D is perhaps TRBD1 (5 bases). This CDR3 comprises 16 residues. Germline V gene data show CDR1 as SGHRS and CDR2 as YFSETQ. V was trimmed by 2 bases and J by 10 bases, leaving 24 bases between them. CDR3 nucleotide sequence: TGCGCCAGCAGCTTCCCATTAAGCGGACATTCCGGCGACTACACCTTC. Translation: CASSFPLSGHSGDYTF.

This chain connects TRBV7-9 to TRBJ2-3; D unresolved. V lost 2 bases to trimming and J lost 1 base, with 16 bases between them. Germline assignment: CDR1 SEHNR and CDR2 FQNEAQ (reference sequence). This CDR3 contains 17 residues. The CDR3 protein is CASSLIGWGKGTDTQYF. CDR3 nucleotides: TGTGCCAGCAGCTTAATTGGTTGGGGAAAGGGCACAGATACGCAGTATTTT.

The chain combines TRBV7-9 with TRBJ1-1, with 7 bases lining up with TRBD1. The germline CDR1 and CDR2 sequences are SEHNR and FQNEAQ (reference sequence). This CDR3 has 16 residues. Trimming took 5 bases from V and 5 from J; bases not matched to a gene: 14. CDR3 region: CASSPRGNRGVTEAFF. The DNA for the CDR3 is TGTGCCAGCAGCCCTAGAGGTAACAGGGGTGTTACTGAAGCTTTCTTT.

The CDR3 spells CASSPGGLDTQYF. Written as DNA, the CDR3 is TGTGCCAGCAGTCCTGGGGGATTGGATACGCAGTATTTT. V usage is TRBV28 and J usage is TRBJ2-3, with D perhaps assigned TRBD1 or TRBD2 (5 bases each). The CDR3 runs 13 residues. Germline V lookup: CDR1 MDHEN, CDR2 SYDVKM. V was clipped by 5 bases and J by 6 bases, with 12 bases between them.

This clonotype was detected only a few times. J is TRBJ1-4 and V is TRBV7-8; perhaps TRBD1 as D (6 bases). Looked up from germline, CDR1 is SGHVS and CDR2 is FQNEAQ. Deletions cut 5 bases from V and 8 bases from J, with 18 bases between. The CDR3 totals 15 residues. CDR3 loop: CASSPFRGAGEKLFF. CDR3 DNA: TGTGCCAGCAGCCCTTTCAGGGGCGCGGGGGAAAAACTGTTTTTT.

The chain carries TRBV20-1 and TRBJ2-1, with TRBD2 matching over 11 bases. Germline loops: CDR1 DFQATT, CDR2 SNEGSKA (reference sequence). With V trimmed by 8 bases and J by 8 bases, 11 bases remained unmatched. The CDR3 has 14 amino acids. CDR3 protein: CSTYSGRVVHEQFF. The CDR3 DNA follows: TGCAGTACTTATAGCGGGAGGGTCGTACATGAGCAGTTCTTC.

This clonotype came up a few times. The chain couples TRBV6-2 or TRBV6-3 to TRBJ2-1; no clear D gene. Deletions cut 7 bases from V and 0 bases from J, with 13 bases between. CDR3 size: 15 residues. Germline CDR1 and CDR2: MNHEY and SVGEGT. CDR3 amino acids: CASISAGLSYNEQFF. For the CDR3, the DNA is TGTGCCAGCATTTCCGCCGGGCTCTCCTACAATGAGCAGTTCTTC.

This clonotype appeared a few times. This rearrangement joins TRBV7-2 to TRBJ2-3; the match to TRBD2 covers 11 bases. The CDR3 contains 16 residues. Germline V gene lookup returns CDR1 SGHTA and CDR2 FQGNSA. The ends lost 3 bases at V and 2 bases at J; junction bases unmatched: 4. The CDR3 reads CASSFSGGGNTDTQYF. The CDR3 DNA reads TGTGCCAGCAGCTTTAGCGGGGGGGGAAACACAGATACGCAGTATTTT.

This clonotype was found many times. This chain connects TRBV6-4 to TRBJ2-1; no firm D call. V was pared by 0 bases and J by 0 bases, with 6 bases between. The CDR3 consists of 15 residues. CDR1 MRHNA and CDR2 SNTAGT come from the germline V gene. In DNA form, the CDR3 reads TGTGCCAGCAGTGACTCGCGGAGCTCCTACAATGAGCAGTTCTTC. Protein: CASSDSRSSYNEQFF.

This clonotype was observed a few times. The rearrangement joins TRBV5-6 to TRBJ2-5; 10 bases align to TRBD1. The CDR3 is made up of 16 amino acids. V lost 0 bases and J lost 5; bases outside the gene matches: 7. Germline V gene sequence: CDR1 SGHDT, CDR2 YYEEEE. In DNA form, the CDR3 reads TGTGCCAGCAGCTTGGCCCGGACAGGGGGGGATGAGACCCAGTACTTC. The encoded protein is CASSLARTGGDETQYF.

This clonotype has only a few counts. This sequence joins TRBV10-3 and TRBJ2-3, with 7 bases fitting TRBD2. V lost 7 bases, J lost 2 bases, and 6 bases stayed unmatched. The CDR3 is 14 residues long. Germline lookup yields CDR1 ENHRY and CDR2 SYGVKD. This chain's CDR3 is CAITASGDTDTQYF. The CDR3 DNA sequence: TGTGCCATCACGGCTAGCGGAGACACAGATACGCAGTATTTT.

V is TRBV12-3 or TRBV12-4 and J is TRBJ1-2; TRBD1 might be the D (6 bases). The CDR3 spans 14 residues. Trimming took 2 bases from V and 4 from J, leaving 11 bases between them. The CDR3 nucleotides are TGTGCCAGCAGTTTACGTCCAGGGGTCTATGGCTACACCTTC. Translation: CASSLRPGVYGYTF.

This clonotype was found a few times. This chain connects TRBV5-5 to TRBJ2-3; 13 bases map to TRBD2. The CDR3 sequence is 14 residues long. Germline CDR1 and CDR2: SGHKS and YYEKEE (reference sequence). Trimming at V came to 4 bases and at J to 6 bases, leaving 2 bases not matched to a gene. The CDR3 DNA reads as TGTGCCAGCAGCGGGACTAGCGGGATGGATACGCAGTATTTT. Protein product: CASSGTSGMDTQYF. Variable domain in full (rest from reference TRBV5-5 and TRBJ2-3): DAGVTQSPTHLIKTRGQQVTLRCSPISGHKSVSWYQQVLGQGPQFIFQYYEKEERGRGNFPDRFSARQFPNYSSELNVNALLLGDSALYLCASSGTSGMDTQYFGPGTRLTVL.

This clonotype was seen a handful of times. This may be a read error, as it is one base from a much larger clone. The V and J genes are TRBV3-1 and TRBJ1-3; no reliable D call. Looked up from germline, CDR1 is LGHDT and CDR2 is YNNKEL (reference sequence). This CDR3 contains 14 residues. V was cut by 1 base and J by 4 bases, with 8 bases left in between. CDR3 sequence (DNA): TGTGCCAGCAGCCAAGGCTTTGGAGGAAACACCATATATTTT. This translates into CASSQGFGGNTIYF.